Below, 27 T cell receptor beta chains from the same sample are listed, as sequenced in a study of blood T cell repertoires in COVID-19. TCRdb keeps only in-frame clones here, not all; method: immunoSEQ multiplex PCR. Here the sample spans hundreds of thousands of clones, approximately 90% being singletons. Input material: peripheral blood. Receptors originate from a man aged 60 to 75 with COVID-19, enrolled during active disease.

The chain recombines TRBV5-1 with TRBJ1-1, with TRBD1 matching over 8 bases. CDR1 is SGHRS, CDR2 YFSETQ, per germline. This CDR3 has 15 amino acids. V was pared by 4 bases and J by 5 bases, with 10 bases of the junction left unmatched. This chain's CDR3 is CASSEAGGWETEAFF. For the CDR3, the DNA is TGCGCCAGCAGCGAAGCAGGGGGCTGGGAGACTGAAGCTTTCTTT.

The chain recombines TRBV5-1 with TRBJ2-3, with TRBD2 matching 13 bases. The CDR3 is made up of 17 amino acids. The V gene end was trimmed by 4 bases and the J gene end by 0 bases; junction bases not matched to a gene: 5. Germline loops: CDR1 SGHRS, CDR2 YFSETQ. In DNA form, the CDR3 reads TGCGCCAGCAGCGGTACTAGCGGGGGGGCTAGCACAGATACGCAGTATTTT. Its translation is CASSGTSGGASTDTQYF.

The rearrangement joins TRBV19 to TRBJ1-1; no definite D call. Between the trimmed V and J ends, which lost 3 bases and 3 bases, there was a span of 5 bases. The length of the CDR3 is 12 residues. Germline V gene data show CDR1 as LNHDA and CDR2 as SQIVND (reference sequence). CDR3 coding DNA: TGTGCCAGTAGTATCCGGGACACTGAAGCTTTCTTT. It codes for CASSIRDTEAFF.

CDR3 DNA sequence: TGTGCCAGCAGTCTCTCCCGCGCAGAGGACACTGAAGCTTTCTTT. It yields the protein CASSLSRAEDTEAFF. This chain uses TRBV28 with TRBJ1-1; D gene ambiguous. V was clipped by 5 bases and J by 3 bases, with 16 bases between them. This CDR3 is 15 amino acids long. Germline CDR1 reads MDHEN; CDR2 reads SYDVKM.

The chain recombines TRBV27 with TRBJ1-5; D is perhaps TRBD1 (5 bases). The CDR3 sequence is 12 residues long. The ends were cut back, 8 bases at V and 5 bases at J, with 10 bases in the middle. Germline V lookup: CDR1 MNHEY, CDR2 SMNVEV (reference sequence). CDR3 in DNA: TGTGCCAGCGGGAGGGGAGATCAGCCCCAGCATTTT. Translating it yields CASGRGDQPQHF.

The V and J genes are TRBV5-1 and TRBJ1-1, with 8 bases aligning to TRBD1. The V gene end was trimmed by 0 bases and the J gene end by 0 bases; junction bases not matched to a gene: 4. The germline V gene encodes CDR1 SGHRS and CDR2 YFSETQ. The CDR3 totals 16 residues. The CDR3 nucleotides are TGCGCCAGCAGCTTGGACAGGACAGGGATGAACACTGAAGCTTTCTTT. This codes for CASSLDRTGMNTEAFF.

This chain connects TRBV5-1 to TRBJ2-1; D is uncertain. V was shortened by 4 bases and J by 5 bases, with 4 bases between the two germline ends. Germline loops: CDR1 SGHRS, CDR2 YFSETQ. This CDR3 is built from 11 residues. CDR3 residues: CASSLNNEQFF. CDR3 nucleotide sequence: TGCGCCAGCAGCCTTAACAATGAGCAGTTCTTC.

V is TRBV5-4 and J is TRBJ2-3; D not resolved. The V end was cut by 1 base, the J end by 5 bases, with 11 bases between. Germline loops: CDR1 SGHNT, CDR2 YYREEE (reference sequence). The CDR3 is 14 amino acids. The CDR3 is CASSLNSYEDTQYF. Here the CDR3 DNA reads TGTGCCAGCAGCTTGAACTCGTACGAAGATACGCAGTATTTT.

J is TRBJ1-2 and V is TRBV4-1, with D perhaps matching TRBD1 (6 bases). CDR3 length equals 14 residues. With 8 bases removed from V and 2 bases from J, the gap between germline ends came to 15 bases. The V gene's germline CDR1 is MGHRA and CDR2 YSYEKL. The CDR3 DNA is TGCGCCAGCGCCGGGACACCAAAGAACTATGGCTACACCTTC. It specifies CASAGTPKNYGYTF.

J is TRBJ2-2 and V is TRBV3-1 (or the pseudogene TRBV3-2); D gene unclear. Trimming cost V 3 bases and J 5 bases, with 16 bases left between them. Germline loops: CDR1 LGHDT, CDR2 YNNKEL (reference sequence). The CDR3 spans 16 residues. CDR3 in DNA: TGTGCCAGCAGCCAGTTTAAAGTGGCTCGAACCGGGGAGCTGTTTTTT. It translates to CASSQFKVARTGELFF.

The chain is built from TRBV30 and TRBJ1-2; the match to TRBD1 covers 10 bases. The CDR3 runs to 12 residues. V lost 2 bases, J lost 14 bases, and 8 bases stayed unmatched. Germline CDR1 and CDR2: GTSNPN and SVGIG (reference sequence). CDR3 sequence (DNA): TGTGCCTGGAGTCCCGGGACAGGGGCGGTTACCTTC. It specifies CAWSPGTGAVTF.

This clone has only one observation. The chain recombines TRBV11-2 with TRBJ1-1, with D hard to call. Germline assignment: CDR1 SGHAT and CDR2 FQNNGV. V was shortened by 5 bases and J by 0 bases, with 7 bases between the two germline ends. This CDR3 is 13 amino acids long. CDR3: CASSESLNTEAFF. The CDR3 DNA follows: TGTGCCAGCAGCGAAAGCCTGAACACTGAAGCTTTCTTT.

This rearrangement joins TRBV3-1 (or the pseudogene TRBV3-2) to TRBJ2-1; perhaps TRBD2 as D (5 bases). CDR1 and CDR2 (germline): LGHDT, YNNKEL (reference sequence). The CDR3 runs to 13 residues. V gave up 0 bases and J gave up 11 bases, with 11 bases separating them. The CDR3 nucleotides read TGTGCCAGCAGCCAAGATCGGTGGGAGAAGCAGTTCTTC. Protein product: CASSQDRWEKQFF.

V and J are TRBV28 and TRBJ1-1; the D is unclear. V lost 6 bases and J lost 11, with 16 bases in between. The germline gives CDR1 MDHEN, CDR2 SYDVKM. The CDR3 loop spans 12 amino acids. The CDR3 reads CASSLGGQVAFF. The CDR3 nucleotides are TGTGCCAGCAGCCTCGGCGGGCAGGTGGCTTTCTTT.

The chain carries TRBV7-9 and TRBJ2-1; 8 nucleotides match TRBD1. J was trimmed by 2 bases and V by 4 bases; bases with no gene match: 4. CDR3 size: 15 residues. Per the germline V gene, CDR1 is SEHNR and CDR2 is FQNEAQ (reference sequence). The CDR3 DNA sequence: TGTGCCAGCAGCTCCGGACAGGGACCCTACAATGAGCAGTTCTTC. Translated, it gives CASSSGQGPYNEQFF.

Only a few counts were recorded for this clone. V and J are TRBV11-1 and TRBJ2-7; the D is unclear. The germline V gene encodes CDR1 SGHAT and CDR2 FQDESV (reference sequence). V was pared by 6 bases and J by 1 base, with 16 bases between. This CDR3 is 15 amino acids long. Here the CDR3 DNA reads TGTGCCAGCAGGCAAGAGATTAGCCCTTCCTACGAGCAGTACTTC. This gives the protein CASRQEISPSYEQYF.

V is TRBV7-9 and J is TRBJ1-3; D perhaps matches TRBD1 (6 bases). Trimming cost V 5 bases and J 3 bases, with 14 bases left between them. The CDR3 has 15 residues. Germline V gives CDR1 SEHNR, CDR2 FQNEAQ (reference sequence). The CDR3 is CASSREQGFGNTIYF. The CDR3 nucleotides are TGTGCCAGCAGCCGCGAACAGGGATTTGGAAACACCATATATTTT.

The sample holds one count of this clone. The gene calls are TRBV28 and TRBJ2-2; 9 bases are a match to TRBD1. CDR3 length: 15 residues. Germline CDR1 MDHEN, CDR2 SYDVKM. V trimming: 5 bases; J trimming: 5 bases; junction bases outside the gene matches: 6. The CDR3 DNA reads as TGTGCCAGCAGTACCACAGGGGGCGGTACCGGGGAGCTGTTTTTT. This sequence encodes CASSTTGGGTGELFF.

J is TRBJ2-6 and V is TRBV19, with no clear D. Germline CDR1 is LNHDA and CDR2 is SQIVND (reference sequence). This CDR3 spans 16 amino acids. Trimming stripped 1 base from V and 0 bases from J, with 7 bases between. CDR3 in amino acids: CASSIGSLSGANVLTF. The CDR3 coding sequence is TGTGCCAGTAGTATAGGATCACTCTCTGGGGCCAACGTCCTGACTTTC.

DNA of the CDR3: TGTGCCAGCAGCTTACTGGACAGCTACGAGCAGTACTTC. Its translation: CASSLLDSYEQYF. The gene calls are TRBV7-2 and TRBJ2-7, with D possibly TRBD1 on 6 matching bases. Germline V gene data show CDR1 as SGHTA and CDR2 as FQGNSA. The CDR3 has 13 residues. Trimming left V 2 bases short and J 3 bases short, with 8 bases between.

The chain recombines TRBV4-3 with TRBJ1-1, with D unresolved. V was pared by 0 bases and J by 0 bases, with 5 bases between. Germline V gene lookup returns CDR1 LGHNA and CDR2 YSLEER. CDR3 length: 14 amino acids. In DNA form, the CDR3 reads TGCGCCAGCAGCCAAGATGCGCTGAACACTGAAGCTTTCTTT. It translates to CASSQDALNTEAFF.

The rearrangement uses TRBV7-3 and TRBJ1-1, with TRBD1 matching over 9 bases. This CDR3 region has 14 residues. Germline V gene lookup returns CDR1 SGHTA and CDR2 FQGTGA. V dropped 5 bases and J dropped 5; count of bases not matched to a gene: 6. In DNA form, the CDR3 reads TGTGCCAGCAGCCTACAGGGGGCAGGGACTGAAGCTTTCTTT. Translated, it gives CASSLQGAGTEAFF. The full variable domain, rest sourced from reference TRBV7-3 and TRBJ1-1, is GAGVSQTPSNKVTEKGKYVELRCDPISGHTALYWYRQSLGQGPEFLIYFQGTGAADDSGLPNDRFFAVRPEGSVSTLKIQRTERGDSAVYLCASSLQGAGTEAFFGQGTRLTVV.

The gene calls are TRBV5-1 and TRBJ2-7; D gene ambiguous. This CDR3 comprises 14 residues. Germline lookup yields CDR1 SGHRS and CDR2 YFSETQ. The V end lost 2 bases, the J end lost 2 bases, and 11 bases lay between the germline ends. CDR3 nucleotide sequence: TGCGCCAGCAGCTTAGGAGCTTCAGCCTACGAGCAGTACTTC. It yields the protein CASSLGASAYEQYF.

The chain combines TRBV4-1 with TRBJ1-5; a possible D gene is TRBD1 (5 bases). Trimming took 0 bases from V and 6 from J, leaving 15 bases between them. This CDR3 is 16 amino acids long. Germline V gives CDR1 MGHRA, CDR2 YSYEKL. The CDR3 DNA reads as TGCGCCAGCAGCCAAGACGCAGGACAATCGGGTCAGCCCCAGCATTTT. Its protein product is CASSQDAGQSGQPQHF.

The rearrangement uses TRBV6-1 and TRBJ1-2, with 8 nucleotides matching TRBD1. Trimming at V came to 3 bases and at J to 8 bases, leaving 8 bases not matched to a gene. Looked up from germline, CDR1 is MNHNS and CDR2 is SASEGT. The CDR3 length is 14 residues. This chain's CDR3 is CASSDRGREDGYTF. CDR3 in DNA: TGTGCCAGCAGTGACAGGGGGCGCGAGGACGGCTACACCTTC.

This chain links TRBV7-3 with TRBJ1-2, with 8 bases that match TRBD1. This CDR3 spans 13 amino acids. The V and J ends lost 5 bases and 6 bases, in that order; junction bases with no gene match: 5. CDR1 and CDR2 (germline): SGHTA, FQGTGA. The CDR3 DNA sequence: TGTGCCAGCAGCACTCCAGGGGGCGATGGCTACACCTTC. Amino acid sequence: CASSTPGGDGYTF.

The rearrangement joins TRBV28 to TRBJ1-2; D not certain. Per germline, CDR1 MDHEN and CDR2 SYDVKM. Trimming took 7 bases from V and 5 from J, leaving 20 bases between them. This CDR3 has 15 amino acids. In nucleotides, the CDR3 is TGTGCCAGCACTTCGGGAGGTAGGAGCGGGTATGGCTACACCTTC. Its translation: CASTSGGRSGYGYTF.